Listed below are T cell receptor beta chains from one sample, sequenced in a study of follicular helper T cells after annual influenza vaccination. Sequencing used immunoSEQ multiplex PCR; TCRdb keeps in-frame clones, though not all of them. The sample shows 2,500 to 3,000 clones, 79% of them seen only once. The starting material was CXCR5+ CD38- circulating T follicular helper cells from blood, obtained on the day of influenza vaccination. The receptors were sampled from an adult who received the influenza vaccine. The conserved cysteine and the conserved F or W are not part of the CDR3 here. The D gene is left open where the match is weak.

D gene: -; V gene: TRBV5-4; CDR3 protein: ASTSTTGGYT
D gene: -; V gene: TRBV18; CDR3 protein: ASSPPETKNIQY
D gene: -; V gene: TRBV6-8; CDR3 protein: ASSSSSEGEQY
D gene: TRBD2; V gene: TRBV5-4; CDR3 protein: ASSLGLAGSFSYEQY
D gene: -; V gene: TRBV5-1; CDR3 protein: ASSLGSTGPWEKLF
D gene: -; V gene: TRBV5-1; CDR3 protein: ASSLVGNEAF
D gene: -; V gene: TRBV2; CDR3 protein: ASSEETGDSPLH
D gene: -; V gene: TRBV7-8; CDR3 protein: ASSLRQERNQPQH
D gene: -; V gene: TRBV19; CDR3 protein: ASSTWTSGNTIY
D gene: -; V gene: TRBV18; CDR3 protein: ASSPRGGAGEYEQY
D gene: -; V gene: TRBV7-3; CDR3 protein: ASSFSPQETQY
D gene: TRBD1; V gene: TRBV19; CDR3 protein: ASKLDREGNTIY
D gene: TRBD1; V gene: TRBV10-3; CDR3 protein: ATGTGNSNQPQH
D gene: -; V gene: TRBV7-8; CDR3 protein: ASSLAPGHIEKLF
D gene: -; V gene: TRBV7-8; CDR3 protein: ASSPLNGRTGANVLT
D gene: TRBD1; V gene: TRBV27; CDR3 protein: ASSPVAGTGITEAF
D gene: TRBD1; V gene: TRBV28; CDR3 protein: ASSPRQGTQPQH
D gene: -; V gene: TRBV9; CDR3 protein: ASSSQGNTIY
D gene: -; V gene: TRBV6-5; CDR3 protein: ASRQGGRRDTQY
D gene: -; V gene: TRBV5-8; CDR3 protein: ASSFLRRSAKNIQY
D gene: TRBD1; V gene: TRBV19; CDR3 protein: ASSRDRGRNYGYT
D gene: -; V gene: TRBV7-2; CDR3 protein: ASSYRERTEAF
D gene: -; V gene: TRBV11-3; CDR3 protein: ASSLSEEAEAF
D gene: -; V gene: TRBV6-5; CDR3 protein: ASRHNEGYT
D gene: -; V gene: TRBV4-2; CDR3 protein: ASSQGASAGARADTQY
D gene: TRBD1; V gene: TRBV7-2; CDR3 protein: ASSLAGTGSYAQY
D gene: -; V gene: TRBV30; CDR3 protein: AWNRKF
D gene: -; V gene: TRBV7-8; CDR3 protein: ATRPSGNTIY
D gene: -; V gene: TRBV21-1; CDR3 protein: ASPKGLAGVIRVTDTQY
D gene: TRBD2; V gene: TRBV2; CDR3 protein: ASSQAGGSDTQY
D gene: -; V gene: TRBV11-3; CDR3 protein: ASSLGGNSGGNTIY
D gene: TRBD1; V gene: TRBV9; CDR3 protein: ASSARGQTGELF
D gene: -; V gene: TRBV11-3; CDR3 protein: ASSFTGPSYEQY
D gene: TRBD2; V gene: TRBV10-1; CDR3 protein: ASLKLTSGGGSSYEQY
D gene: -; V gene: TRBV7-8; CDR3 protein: ASSLYIGGRSGGYT
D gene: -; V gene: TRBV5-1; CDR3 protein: ASSLAVGREQF
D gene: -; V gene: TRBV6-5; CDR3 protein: ASSATSYEQY
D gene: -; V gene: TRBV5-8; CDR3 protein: ASSLALSQVDTQY
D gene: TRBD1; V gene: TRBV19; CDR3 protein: ASTGQGGYGYT
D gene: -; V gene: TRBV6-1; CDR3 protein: ASSEELASIMNTEAF
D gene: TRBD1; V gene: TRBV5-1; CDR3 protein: ASSSGTGYLYNSPLH
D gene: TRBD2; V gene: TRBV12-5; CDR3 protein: ASAQSGGLYNEQF
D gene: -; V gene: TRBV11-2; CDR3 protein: ASSFRNEQF
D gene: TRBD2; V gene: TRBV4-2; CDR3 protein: ASSLGVGGAYEQY
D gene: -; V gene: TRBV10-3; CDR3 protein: ATNEVMNTEAF
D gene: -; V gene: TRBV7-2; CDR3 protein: ASTPAAPPDTQY
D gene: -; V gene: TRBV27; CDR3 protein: ASSLYRGGEETQY
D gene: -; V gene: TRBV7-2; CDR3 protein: ASSLAGQPGSQPQH
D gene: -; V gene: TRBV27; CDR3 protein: ASSHGNSRAEKLF
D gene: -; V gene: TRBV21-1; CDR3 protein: ASSDRAFNQPQH
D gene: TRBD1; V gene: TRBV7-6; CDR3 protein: ASSLGQGYGYT
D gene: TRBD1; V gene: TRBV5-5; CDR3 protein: ASSLGGGDYGYT
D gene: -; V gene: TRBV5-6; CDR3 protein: ASSAGGLTMNTEAF